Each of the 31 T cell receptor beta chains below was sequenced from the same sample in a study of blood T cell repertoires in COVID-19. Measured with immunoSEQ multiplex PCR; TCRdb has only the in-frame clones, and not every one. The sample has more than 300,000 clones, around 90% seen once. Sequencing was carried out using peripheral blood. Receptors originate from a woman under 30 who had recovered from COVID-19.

In DNA form, the CDR3 reads TGTGCCACCAGTGATTCCCGGACAGGGTATGGCTACACCTTC. It encodes CATSDSRTGYGYTF. The chain carries TRBV24-1 and TRBJ1-2; 8 bases match TRBD1. The trim removed 2 bases at V and 5 bases at J, leaving 3 bases unmatched. The CDR3 length is 14 residues. The V gene's germline CDR1 is KGHDR and CDR2 SFDVKD.

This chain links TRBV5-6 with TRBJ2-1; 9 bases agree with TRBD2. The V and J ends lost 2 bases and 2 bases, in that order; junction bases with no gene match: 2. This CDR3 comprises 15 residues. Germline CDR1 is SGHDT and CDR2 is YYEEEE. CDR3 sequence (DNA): TGTGCCAGCAGCTTTAGCGGGAGTGCCTACAATGAGCAGTTCTTC. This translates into CASSFSGSAYNEQFF.

For the CDR3, the DNA is TGTGCCTGGAGTGCCCCGAGGGTGGGCCCTGGAAACACCATATATTTT. Translating it yields CAWSAPRVGPGNTIYF. The chain links TRBV30 to TRBJ1-3; no clear D gene. Deletions cut 1 base from V and 2 bases from J, with 15 bases between. The CDR3 runs to 16 residues. CDR1 is GTSNPN, CDR2 SVGIG, per germline (reference sequence).

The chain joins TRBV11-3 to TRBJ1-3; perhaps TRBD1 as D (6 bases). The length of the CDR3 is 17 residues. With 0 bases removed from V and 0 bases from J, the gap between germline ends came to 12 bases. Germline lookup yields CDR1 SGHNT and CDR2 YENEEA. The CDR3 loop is CASSLEGRQASGNTIYF. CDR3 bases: TGTGCCAGCAGCTTAGAAGGTCGACAGGCCTCTGGAAACACCATATATTTT.

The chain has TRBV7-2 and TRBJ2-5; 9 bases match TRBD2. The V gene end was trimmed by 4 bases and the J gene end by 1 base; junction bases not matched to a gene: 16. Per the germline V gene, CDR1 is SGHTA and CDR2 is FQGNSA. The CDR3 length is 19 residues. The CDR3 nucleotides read TGTGCCAGCAGCTACCCCCGTAGTAGCGGGAGATCTGCCCAAGAGACCCAGTACTTC. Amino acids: CASSYPRSSGRSAQETQYF. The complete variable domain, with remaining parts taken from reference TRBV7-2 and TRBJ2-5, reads GAGVSQSPSNKVTEKGKDVELRCDPISGHTALYWYRQSLGQGLEFLIYFQGNSAPDKSGLPSDRFSAERTGGSVSTLTIQRTQQEDSAVYLCASSYPRSSGRSAQETQYFGPGTRLLVL.

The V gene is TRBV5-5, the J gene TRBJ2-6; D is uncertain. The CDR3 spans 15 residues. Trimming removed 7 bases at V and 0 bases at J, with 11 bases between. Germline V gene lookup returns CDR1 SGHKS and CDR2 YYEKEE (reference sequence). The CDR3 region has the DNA TGTGCCAGCGCCGTTCCAGTCTCTGGGGCCAACGTCCTGACTTTC. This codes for CASAVPVSGANVLTF.

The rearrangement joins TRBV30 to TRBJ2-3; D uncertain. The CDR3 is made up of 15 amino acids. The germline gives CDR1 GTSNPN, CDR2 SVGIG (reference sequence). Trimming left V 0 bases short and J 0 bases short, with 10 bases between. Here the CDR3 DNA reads TGTGCCTGGAGTGTTCTGCGGCCTAGCACAGATACGCAGTATTTT. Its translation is CAWSVLRPSTDTQYF.

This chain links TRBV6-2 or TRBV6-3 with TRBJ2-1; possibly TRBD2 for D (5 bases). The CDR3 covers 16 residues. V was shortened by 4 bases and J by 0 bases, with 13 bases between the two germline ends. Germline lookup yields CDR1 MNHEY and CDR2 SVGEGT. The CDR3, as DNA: TGTGCCAGCAGTTTCCGGGGTCAGAGCTCCTACAATGAGCAGTTCTTC. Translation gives CASSFRGQSSYNEQFF.

Here the CDR3 reads CASSLSADFYGYTF. The CDR3 coding sequence is TGTGCCAGCAGCTTATCTGCGGATTTCTATGGCTACACCTTC. The gene calls are TRBV7-2 and TRBJ1-2; no clear D. CDR1 is SGHTA, CDR2 FQGNSA, per germline. The V gene lost 2 bases and the J gene lost 4 bases, with 11 bases spanning the gap. This CDR3 is built from 14 residues.

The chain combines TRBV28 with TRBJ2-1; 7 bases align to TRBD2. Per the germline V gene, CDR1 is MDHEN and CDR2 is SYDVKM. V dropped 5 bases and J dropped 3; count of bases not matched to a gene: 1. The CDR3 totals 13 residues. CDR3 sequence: CASSGGVYNEQFF. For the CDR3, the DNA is TGTGCCAGCAGTGGGGGGGTCTACAATGAGCAGTTCTTC.

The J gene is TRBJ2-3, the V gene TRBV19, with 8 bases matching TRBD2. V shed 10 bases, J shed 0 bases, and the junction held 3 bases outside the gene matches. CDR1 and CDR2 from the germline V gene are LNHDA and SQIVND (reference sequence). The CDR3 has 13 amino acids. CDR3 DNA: TGTGCCACCCAGCGGGAGAGCACAGATACGCAGTATTTT. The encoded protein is CATQRESTDTQYF.

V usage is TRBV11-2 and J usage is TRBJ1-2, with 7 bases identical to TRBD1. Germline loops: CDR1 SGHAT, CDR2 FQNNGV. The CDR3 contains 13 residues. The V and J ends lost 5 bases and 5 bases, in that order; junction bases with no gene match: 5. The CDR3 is CASSRGHYYGYTF. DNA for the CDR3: TGTGCCAGCAGCAGGGGGCACTATTATGGCTACACCTTC.

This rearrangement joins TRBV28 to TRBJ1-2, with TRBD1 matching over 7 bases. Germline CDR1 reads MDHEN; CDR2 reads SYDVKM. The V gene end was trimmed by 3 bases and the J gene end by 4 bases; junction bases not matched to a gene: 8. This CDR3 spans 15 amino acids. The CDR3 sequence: CASSFEGANIYGYTF. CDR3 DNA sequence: TGTGCCAGCAGTTTCGAGGGGGCGAATATCTATGGCTACACCTTC.

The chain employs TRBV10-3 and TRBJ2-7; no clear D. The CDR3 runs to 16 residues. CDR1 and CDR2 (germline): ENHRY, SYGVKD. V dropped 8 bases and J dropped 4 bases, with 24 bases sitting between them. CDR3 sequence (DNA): TGTGCCATCGGGCCCGCTCCGTTCGGCGAGTTATACGAGCAGTACGTC. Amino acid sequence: CAIGPAPFGELYEQYV.

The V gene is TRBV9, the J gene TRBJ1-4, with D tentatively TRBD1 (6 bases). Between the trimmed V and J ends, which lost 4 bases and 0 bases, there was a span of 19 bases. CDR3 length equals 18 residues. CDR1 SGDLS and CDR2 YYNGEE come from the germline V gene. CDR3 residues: CASSPRPPGQTTNEKLFF. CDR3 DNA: TGTGCCAGCAGCCCGAGGCCTCCTGGACAGACAACTAATGAAAAACTGTTTTTT.

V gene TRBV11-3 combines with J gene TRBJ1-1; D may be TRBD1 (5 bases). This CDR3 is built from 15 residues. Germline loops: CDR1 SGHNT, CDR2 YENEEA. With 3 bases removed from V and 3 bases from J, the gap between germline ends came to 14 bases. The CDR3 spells CASSLGTGRDTEAFF. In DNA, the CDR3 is TGTGCCAGCAGCTTGGGGACCGGGAGGGACACTGAAGCTTTCTTT.

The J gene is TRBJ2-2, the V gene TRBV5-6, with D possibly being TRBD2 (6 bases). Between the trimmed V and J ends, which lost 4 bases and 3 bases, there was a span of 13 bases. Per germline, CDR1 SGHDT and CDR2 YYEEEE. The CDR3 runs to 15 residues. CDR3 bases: TGTGCCAGCAGCGATCCGGGACTTTACACCGGGGAGCTGTTTTTT. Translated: CASSDPGLYTGELFF.

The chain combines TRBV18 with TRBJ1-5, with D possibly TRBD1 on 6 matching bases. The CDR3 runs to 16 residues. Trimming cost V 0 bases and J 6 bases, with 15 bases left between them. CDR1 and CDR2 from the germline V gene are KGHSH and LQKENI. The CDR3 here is CASSPPTGGEGQPQHF. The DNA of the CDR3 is TGTGCCAGCTCACCACCGACGGGGGGCGAGGGTCAGCCCCAGCATTTT.

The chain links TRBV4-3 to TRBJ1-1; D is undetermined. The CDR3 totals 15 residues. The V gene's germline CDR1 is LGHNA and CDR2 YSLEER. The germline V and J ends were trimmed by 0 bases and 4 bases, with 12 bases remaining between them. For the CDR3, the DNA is TGCGCCAGCAGCCAAGATTCCCGGGTGGTCACTGAAGCTTTCTTT. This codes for CASSQDSRVVTEAFF.

CDR3 residues: CASRDRGVHGYTF. CDR3 nucleotide sequence: TGTGCCAGCCGGGACAGGGGAGTACATGGCTACACCTTC. The V gene is TRBV12-3 or TRBV12-4, the J gene TRBJ1-2, with TRBD1 matching 10 bases. V shed 8 bases and J 6 bases; nucleotides not matched to a gene: 6. This CDR3 has 13 residues.

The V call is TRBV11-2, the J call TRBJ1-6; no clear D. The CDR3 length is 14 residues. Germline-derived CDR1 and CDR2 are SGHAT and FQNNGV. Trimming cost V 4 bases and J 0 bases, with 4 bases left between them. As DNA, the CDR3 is TGTGCCAGCAGCTCCGTCTCCTATAATTCACCCCTCCACTTT. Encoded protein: CASSSVSYNSPLHF. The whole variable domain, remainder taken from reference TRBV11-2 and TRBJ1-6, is EAGVAQSPRYKIIEKRQSVAFWCNPISGHATLYWYQQILGQGPKLLIQFQNNGVVDDSQLPKDRFSAERLKGVDSTLKIQPAKLEDSAVYLCASSSVSYNSPLHFGNGTRLTVT.

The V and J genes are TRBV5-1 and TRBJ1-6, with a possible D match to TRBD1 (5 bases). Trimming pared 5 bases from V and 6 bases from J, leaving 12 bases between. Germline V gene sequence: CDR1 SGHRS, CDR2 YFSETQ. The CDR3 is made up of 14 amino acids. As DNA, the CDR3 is TGCGCCAGCAGGGGGGGTGAACGTAATTCACCCCTCCACTTT. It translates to CASRGGERNSPLHF.

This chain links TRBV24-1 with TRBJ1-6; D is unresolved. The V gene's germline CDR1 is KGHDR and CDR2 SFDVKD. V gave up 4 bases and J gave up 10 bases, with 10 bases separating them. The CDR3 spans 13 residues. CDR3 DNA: TGTGCCACCAGTGAACTACAAGGATCACCCCTCCACTTT. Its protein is CATSELQGSPLHF.

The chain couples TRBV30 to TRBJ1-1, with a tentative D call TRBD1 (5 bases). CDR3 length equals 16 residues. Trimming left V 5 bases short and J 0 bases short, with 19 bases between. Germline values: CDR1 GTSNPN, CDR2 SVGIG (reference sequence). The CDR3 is CAWGDLRGSVNTEAFF. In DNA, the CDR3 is TGTGCCTGGGGTGACCTTAGGGGCAGTGTGAACACTGAAGCTTTCTTT.

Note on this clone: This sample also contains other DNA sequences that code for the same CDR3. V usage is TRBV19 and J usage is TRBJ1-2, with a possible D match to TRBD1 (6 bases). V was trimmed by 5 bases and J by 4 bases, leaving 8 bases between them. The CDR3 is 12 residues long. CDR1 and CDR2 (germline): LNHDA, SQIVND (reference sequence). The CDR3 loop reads CASSPQGYGYTF. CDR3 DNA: TGTGCCAGTAGTCCACAGGGCTATGGCTACACCTTC.

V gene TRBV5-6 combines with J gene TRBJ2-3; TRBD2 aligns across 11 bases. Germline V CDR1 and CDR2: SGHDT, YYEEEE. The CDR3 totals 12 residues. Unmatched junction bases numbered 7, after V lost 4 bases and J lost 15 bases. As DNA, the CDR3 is TGTGCCAGCAGCCGCACTAGCGGGGGAAAATATTTT. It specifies CASSRTSGGKYF.

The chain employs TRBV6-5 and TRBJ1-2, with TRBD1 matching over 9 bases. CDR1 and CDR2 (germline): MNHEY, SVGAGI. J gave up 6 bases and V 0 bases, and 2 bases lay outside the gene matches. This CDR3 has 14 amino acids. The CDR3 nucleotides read TGTGCCAGCAGTTACTCCGGGACAGGGAATGGCTACACCTTC. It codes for CASSYSGTGNGYTF.

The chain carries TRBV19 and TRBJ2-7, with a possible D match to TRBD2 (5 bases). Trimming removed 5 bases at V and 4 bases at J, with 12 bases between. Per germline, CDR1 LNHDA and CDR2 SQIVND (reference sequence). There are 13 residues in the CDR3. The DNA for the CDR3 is TGTGCCAGTAGTCAAGCCCCGGGATACGAGCAGTACGTC. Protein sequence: CASSQAPGYEQYV.

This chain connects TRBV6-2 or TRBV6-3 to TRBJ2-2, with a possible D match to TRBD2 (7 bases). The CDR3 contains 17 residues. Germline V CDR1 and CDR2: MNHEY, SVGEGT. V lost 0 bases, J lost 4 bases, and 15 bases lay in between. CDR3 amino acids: CASSYSGGGHRTGELFF. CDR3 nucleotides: TGTGCCAGCAGTTACTCGGGGGGGGGCCACCGCACCGGGGAGCTGTTTTTT.

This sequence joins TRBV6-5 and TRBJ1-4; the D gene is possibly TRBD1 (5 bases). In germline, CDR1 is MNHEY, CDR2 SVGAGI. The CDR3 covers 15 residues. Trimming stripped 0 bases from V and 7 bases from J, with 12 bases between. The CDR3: CASSYSGGAGEKLFF. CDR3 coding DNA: TGTGCCAGCAGTTACTCCGGGGGAGCAGGTGAAAAACTGTTTTTT.

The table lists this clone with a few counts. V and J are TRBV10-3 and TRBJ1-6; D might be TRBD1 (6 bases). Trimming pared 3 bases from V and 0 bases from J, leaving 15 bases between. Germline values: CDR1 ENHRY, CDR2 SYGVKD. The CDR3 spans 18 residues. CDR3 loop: CAISDYDTGSSYNSPLHF. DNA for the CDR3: TGTGCCATCAGTGACTATGACACAGGGAGCTCCTATAATTCACCCCTCCACTTT.